The present entry profiles one T cell receptor beta chain with its context. Antigen: not known. The data originate from a study of T cell responses to AZD1222 COVID-19 vaccine. Notes on the study in general: Females outnumbered males among donors, who were mostly white British; clonal diversity was possibly underestimated.

Analyses pooled second doses at about 4 or about 12 weeks. Data came from immunoSEQ multiplex PCR; TCRdb stores just in-frame clones and leaves some out. The repertoire holds 95,000 to 110,000 clones, with 92% as singletons. The sequences come from peripheral blood, collected 28 days after the second AZD1222 dose. The TCR originated in an adult who received the AZD1222 COVID-19 vaccine.

The CDR3 nucleotides read TGTGCCACCAGCACACGAAAGACAGGGGGGACCTACGAGCAGTACTTC. Translation: CATSTRKTGGTYEQYF. The chain carries TRBV15 and TRBJ2-7; 9 positions match TRBD1. Germline V gene lookup returns CDR1 LNHNV and CDR2 YYDKDF (reference sequence). J gave up 2 bases and V 4 bases, and 9 bases lay outside the gene matches. CDR3 length: 16 residues.